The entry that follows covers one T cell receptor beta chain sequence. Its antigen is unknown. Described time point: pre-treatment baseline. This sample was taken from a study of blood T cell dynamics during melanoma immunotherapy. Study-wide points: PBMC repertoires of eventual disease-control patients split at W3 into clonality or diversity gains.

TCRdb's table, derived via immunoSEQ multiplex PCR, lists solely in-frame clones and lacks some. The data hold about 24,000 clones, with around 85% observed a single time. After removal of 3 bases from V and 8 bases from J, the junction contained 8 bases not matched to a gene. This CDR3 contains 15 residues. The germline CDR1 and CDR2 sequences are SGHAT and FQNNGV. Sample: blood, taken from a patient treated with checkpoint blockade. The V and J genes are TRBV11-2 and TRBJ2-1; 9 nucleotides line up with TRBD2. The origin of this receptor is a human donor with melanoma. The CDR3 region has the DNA TGTGCCAGCAGCTTCGGGACTAGCTCGATCGATGAGCAGTTCTTC. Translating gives CASSFGTSSIDEQFF.